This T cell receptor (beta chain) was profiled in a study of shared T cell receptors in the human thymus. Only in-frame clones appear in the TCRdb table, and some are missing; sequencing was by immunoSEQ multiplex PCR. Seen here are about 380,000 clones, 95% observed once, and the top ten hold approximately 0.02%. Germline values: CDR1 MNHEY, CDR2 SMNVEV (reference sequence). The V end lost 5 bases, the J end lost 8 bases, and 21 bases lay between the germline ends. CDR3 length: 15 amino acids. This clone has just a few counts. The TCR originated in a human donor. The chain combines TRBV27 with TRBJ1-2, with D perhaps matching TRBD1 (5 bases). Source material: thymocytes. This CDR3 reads CASSPSPGGARGYTF. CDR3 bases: TGTGCCAGCAGTCCCTCCCCCGGCGGGGCGCGGGGCTACACCTTC.